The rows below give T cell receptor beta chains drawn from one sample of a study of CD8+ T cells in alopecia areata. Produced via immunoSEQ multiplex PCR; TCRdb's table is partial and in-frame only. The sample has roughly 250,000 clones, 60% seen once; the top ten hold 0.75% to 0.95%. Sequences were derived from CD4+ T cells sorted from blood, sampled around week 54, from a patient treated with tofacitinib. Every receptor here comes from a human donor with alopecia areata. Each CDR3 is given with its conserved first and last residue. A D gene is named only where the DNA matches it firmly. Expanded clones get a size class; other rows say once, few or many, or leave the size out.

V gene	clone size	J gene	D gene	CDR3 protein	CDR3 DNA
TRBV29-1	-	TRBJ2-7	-	CSVKKARSYEQYF	TGCAGCGTTAAAAAGGCCCGCTCCTACGAGCAGTACTTC
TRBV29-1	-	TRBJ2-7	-	CSVERGQGYEQYF	TGCAGCGTTGAACGTGGTCAGGGCTACGAGCAGTACTTC
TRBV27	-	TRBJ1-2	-	CASKMSPEYGYGYTF	TGTGCCAGCAAAATGTCACCCGAATACGGCTATGGCTACACCTTC
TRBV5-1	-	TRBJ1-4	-	CASSRDRIATNEKLFF	TGCGCCAGCAGCAGGGACCGAATAGCAACTAATGAAAAACTGTTTTTT
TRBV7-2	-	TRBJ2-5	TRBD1	CASTQGATQYF	TGTGCCAGTACACAGGGGGCGACCCAGTACTTC
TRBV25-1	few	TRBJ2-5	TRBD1	CASSERGNRGRETQYF	TGTGCCAGCAGTGAAAGGGGGAACAGGGGGCGAGAGACCCAGTACTTC
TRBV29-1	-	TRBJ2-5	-	CSVLVDSQETQYF	TGCAGCGTTCTCGTCGACAGTCAAGAGACCCAGTACTTC
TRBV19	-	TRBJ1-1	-	CASSRQTMNTEAFF	TGTGCCAGTAGTCGACAGACCATGAACACTGAAGCTTTCTTT
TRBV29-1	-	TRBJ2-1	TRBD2	CSVLAGAYNEQFF	TGCAGCGTACTAGCGGGCGCCTACAATGAGCAGTTCTTC
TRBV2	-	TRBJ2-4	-	CASRGDLAKNIQYF	TGTGCCAGCAGGGGAGACCTAGCCAAAAACATTCAGTACTTC
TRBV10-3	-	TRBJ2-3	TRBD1	CAISEQGAGDTQYF	TGTGCCATCAGTGAACAGGGGGCGGGAGATACGCAGTATTTT
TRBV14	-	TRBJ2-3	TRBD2	CASSRGLAIDTQYF	TGTGCCAGCAGCCGGGGACTAGCGATAGATACGCAGTATTTT
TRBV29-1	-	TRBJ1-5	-	CSVGSSNQPQHF	TGCAGCGTTGGTTCCTCCAATCAGCCCCAGCATTTT
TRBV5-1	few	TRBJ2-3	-	CASSLRGLGTDTQYF	TGCGCCAGCAGCTTGAGAGGGCTCGGCACAGATACGCAGTATTTT
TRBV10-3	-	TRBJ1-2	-	CAIRDGDGYTF	TGTGCCATCAGGGATGGGGATGGCTACACCTTC